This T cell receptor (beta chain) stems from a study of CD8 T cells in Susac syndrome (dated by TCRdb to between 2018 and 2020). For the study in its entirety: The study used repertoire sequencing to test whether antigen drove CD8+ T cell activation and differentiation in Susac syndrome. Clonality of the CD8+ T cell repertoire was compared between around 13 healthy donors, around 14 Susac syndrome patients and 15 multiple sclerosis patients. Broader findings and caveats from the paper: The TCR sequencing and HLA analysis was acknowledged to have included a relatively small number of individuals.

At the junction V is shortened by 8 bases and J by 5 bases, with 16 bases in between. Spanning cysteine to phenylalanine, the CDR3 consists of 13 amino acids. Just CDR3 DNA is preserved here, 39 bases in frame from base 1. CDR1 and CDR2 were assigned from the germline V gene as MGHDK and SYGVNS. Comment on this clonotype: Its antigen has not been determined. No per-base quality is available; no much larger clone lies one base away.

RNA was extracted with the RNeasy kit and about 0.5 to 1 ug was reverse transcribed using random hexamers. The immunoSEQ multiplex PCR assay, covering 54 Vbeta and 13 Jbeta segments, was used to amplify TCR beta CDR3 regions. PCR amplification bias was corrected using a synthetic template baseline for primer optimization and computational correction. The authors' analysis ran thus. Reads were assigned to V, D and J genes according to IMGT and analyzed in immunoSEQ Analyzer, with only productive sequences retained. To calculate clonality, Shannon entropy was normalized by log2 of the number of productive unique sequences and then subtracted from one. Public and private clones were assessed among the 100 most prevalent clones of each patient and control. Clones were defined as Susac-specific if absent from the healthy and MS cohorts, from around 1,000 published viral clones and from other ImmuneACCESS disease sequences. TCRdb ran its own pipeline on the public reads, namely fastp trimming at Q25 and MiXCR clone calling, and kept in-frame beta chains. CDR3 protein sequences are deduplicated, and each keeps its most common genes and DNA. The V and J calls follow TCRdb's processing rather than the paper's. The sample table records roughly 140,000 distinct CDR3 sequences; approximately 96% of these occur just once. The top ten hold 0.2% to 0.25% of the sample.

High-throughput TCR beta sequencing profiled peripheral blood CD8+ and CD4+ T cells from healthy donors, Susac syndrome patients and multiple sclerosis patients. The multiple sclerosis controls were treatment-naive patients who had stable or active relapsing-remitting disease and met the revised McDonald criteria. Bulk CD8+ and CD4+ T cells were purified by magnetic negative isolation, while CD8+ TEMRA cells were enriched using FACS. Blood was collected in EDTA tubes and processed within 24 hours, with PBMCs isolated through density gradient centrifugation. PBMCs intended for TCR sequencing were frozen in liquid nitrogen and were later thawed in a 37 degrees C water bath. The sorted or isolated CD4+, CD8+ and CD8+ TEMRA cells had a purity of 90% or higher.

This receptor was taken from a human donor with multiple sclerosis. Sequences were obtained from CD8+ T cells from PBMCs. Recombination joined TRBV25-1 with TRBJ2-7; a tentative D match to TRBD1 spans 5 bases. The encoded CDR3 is CASGAGWSDEQYF. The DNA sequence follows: TGTGCCAGCGGCGCAGGGTGGAGCGACGAGCAGTACTTC.